This T cell receptor beta chain is drawn from a study of T cell repertoires in cytomegalovirus infection. Turning to the study itself: An indication of both CMV infection and matching HLA type came from public TCR beta signatures.

This clonotype was seen repeatedly, ten times or more. Its cognate antigen is unknown. TCRdb reanalysed the reads using MiXCR and keeps one entry per CDR3 protein. This table holds roughly 630,000 distinct CDR3 sequences, more than 20% found once. The CDR3 runs to 14 residues. V lost 1 base, J lost 4 bases, and 5 bases stayed unmatched. The germline CDR1 and CDR2 sequences are SQVTM and ANQGSEA. Overall study findings and caveats: Based on cumulative public TCR beta family frequency, carriers of CMV plus the relevant HLA were identified. The ex vivo response showed dominance by HLA-C-restricted CMV-specific TCR beta clonotypes.

The chain joins TRBV29-1 to TRBJ2-3; 7 nucleotides agree with TRBD1. The sequencing sample was made of CD8+ T cells from PBMCs. This receptor was identified in a human donor in good health (CMV status not recorded). Some clones in this sample may be carry-over from other donors' samples. The CDR3 protein is CSVEGGTVADTQYF. The CDR3 DNA reads as TGCAGCGTTGAAGGGGGGACAGTCGCAGATACGCAGTATTTT.